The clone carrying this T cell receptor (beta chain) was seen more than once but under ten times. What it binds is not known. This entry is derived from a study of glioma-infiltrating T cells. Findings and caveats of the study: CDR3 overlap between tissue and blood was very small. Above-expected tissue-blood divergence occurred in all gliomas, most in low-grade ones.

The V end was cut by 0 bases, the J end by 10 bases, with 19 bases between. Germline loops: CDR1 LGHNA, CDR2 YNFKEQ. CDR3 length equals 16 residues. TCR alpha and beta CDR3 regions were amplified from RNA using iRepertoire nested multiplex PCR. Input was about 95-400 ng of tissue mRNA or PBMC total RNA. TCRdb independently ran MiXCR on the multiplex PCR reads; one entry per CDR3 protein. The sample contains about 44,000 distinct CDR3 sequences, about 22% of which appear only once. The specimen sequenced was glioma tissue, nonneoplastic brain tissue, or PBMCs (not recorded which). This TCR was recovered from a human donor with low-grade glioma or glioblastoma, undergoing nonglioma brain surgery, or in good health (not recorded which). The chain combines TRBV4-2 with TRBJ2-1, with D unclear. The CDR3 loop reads CASSQDAPAPSREQFF. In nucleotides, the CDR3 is TGTGCCAGCAGCCAAGATGCACCAGCGCCCTCGCGAGAGCAGTTCTTC.